This is a list of T cell receptor beta chains from one sample in a study of beta chain features in type 1 diabetes. TCRdb's copy holds only in-frame clones and misses some; the assay was immunoSEQ multiplex PCR. The table shows about 620,000 clones, with roughly 15% occurring only once. Sequencing was carried out using naive CD4+ T cells from blood. Receptors originate from a man younger than 35 in good health. The CDR3 runs from the conserved cysteine through the conserved F or W. D genes are given only for firm matches. For some rows the clone size is stated as once, few or many, or as a class when expanded; others skip it.

d_call j_call clone_size v_call cdr3_aa cdr3_nt
- TRBJ2-7 - TRBV6-5 CASSSGTFGSYEQYF TGTGCCAGCAGTTCCGGGACCTTTGGCTCCTACGAGCAGTACTTC
TRBD1 TRBJ2-7 - TRBV10-3 CAISERRGQGVVLSYEQYF TGTGCCATCAGTGAAAGGAGGGGACAGGGAGTCGTACTCTCCTACGAGCAGTACTTC
- TRBJ2-1 - TRBV7-2 CASSLGRTDYEQFF TGTGCCAGCAGCTTAGGGAGGACGGATTATGAGCAGTTCTTC
- TRBJ2-7 - TRBV6-6 CASSYSLGNYEQYF TGTGCCAGCAGTTACTCTCTGGGGAACTACGAGCAGTACTTC
- TRBJ1-1 - TRBV5-4 CASRISGGRGSLTEAFF TGTGCCAGCAGGATTTCGGGCGGGCGGGGGAGTTTGACTGAAGCTTTCTTT
TRBD2 TRBJ2-3 - TRBV10-3 CSSGASTDTQYF TGCTCTAGCGGAGCTAGCACAGATACGCAGTATTTT
- TRBJ1-5 - TRBV21-1 CASSKVGFGRLSNQPQHF TGTGCCAGCAGCAAAGTTGGGTTCGGGAGACTTAGCAATCAGCCCCAGCATTTT
- TRBJ2-1 - TRBV5-1 CASSGTNEQFF TGCGCCAGCAGCGGGACCAATGAGCAGTTCTTC
- TRBJ1-2 few TRBV9 CASSPSGWGYTF TGTGCCAGCAGCCCTTCAGGGTGGGGCTACACCTTC
- TRBJ2-4 - TRBV4-1 CASSQADIELAKNIQYF TGCGCCAGCAGCCAAGCTGACATTGAGTTAGCCAAAAACATTCAGTACTTC
- TRBJ2-7 - TRBV6-1 CASRYHRDYEQYF TGTGCCAGCAGGTATCACAGGGACTACGAGCAGTACTTC
- TRBJ2-7 - TRBV5-4 CASSLYRGYEQYF TGTGCCAGCAGCTTGTACCGGGGGTACGAGCAGTACTTC
- TRBJ1-5 few TRBV6-6 CASSLGQGSNQPQHF TGTGCCAGCAGCTTGGGACAAGGAAGCAATCAGCCCCAGCATTTT
- TRBJ2-1 - TRBV5-1 CASSLGGTQDYNEQFF TGCGCCAGCAGCTTAGGTGGGACTCAGGACTACAATGAGCAGTTCTTC
- TRBJ2-1 - TRBV9 CASSLAGASLDRLYNEQFF TGTGCCAGCAGCCTGGCAGGGGCTTCTTTGGACCGATTGTACAATGAGCAGTTCTTC
- TRBJ1-5 few TRBV7-9 CASSLGGGQPQHF TGTGCCAGCAGCTTGGGGGGCGGGCAGCCCCAGCATTTT
- TRBJ1-2 - TRBV7-9 CASKTQGQGYGYTF TGTGCCAGCAAGACTCAGGGGCAGGGCTATGGCTACACCTTC
- TRBJ1-6 - TRBV9 CASSVAGREGSPLHF TGTGCCAGCAGCGTAGCGGGGCGGGAGGGATCACCCCTCCACTTT
- TRBJ1-2 few TRBV7-9 CASSRPSSTDGCGF TGTGCCAGCAGCCGACCGAGCTCGACAGATGGATGTGGGTTC
- TRBJ1-3 once TRBV28 CASSQGSGNTIYF TGTGCCAGCAGTCAGGGCTCTGGAAACACCATATATTTT
- TRBJ2-3 - TRBV5-1 CASSLLSLTNTQYF TGCGCCAGCAGCTTGCTATCCCTCACTAATACGCAGTATTTT
TRBD1 TRBJ1-5 - TRBV4-1 CASSPIWTGGRENQPQHF TGCGCCAGCAGCCCAATATGGACAGGGGGCAGAGAAAATCAGCCCCAGCATTTT
- TRBJ1-4 few TRBV18 CASSPSGEKLFF TGTGCCAGCTCACCCTCCGGTGAAAAACTGTTTTTT
- TRBJ2-6 - TRBV6-5 CASRQGRSGANVLTF TGTGCCAGCCGCCAGGGGCGGTCTGGGGCCAACGTCCTGACTTTC
TRBD1 TRBJ1-1 few TRBV10-3 CAIGTGADTEAFF TGTGCCATCGGCACAGGGGCGGACACTGAAGCTTTCTTT
- TRBJ1-2 few TRBV19 CASTTLTTFYGYTF TGTGCCAGTACCACACTTACGACCTTCTATGGCTACACCTTC
TRBD2 TRBJ2-3 few TRBV7-2 CASSLVRQRGRSTDTQYF TGTGCCAGCAGCTTAGTGCGTCAGCGGGGGCGTAGCACAGATACGCAGTATTTT
- TRBJ2-5 - TRBV9 CASSLESTQYF TGTGCCAGCAGCCTAGAATCGACCCAGTACTTC
- TRBJ2-6 few TRBV21-1 CASSKASGANVLTF TGTGCCAGCAGCAAAGCTTCTGGGGCCAACGTCCTGACTTTC
- TRBJ2-3 few TRBV6-6 CASSYSGERSTDTQYF TGTGCCAGCAGTTACTCCGGGGAGAGAAGCACAGATACGCAGTATTTT
- TRBJ2-5 few TRBV5-5 CASSLAAGQETQYF TGTGCCAGCAGCTTGGCGGCAGGGCAAGAGACCCAGTACTTC
- TRBJ2-3 few TRBV2 CASRAVSFTDTQYF TGTGCCAGCAGGGCGGTGTCCTTCACAGATACGCAGTATTTT